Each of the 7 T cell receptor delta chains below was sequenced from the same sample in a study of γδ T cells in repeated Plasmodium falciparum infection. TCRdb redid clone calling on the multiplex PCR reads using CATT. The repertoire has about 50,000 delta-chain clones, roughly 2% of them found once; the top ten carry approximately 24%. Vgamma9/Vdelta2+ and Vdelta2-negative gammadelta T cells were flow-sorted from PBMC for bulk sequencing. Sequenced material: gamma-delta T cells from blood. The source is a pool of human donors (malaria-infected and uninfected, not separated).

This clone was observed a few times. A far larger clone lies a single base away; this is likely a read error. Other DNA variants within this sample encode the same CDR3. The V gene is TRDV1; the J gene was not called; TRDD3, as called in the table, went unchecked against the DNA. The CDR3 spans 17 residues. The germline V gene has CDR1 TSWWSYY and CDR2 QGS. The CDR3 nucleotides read TGTGCTCTTGGGGAACTACTCCCTGTACTGGGGGATTCTGAGCTCATCTTT. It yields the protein CALGELLPVLGDSELIF.

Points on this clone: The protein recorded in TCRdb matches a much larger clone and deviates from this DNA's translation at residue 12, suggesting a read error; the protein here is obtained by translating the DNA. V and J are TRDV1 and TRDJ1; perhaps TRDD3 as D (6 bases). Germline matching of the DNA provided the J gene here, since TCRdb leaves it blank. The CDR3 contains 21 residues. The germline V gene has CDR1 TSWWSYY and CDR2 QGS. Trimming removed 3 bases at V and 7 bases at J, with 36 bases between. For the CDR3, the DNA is TGTGCTCTTGGGGATCCTCTTCTATCCAGCTGGGAGATACGCGGTCTTGGTAAACTCATCTTT. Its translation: CALGDPLLSSWEIRGLGKLIF.

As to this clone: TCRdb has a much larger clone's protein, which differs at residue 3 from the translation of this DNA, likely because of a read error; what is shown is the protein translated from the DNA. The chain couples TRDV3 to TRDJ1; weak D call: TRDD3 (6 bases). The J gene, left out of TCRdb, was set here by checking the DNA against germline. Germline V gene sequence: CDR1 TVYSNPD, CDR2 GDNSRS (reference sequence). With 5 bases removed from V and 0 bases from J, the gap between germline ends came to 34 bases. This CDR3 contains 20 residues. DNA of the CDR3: TGTGCCCTTCCACAACTACGCATTGGGGGTCCACGAAAGTACACCGATAAACTCATCTTT. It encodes CALPQLRIGGPRKYTDKLIF.

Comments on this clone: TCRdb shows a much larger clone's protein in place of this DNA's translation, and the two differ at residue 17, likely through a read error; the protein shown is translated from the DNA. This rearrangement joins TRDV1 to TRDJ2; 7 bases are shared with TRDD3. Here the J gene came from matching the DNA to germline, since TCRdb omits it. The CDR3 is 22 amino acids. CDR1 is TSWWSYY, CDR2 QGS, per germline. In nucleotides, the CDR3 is TGTGCTCTTGGCCTAAAATCCCGGCGAATGGGGGACCACTATTCTTTGGCAGCACAACTCTTCTTT. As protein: CALGLKSRRMGDHYSLAAQLFF.

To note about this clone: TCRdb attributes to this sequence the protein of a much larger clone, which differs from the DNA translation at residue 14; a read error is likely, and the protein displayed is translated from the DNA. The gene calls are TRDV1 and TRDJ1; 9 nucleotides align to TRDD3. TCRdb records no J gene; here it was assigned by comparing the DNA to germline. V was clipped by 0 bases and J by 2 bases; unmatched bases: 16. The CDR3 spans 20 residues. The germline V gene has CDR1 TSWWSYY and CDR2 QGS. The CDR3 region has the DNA TGTGCTCTTGGGGAACTAGGTTCAATACTGGGGGAAATAGGTACCGATAAACTCATCTTT. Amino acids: CALGELGSILGEIGTDKLIF.

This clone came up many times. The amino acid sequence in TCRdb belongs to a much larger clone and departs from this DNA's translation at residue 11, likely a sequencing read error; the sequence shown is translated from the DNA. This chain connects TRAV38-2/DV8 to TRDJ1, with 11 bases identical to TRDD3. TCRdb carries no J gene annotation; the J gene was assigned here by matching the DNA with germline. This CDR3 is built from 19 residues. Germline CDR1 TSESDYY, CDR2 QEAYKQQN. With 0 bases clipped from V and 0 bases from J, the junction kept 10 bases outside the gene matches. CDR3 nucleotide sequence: TGTGCTTATAGGAGCGGGCTGGGGGATACCTCTTCGTACACCGATAAACTCATCTTT. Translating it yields CAYRSGLGDTSSYTDKLIF.

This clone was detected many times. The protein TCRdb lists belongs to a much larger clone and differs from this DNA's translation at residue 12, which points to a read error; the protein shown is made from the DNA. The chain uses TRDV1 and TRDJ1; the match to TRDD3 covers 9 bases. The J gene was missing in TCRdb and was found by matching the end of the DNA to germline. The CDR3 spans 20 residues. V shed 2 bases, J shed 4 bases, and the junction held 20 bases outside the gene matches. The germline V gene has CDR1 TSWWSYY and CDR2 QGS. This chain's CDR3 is CALGESSYVWGMPGGDKLIF. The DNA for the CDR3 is TGTGCTCTTGGGGAATCCTCCTACGTCTGGGGGATGCCGGGAGGCGATAAACTCATCTTT.